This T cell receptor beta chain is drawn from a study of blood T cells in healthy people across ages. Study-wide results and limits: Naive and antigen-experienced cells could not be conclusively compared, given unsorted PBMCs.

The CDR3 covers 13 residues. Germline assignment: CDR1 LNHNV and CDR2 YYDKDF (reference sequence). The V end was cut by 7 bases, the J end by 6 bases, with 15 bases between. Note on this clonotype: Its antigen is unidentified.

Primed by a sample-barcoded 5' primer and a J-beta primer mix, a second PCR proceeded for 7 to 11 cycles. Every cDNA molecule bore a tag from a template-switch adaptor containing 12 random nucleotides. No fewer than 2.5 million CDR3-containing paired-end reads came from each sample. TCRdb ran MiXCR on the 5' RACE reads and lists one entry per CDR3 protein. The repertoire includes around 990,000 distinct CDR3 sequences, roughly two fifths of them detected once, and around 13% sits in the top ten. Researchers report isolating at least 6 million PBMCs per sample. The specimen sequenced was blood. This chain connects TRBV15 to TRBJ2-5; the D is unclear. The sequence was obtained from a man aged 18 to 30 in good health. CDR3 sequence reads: CATTLQPQKTQYF. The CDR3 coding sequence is TGTGCCACCACCCTGCAGCCTCAGAAGACCCAGTACTTC.